The 30 T cell receptor beta chains in this list originate from one sample, sequenced in a study of blood T cell repertoires in COVID-19. Libraries were prepared by immunoSEQ multiplex PCR; TCRdb keeps only in-frame clonotypes and omits some of them. The sample lists around 300,000 clones; 90% were seen once. The specimen sequenced was PBMCs or T cells enriched from blood (not recorded which). The receptors derive from a woman between 25 and 40 years old who had recovered from COVID-19.

The chain carries TRBV30 and TRBJ2-7; perhaps TRBD2 as D (6 bases). This CDR3 is 15 amino acids long. V shed 6 bases and J shed 1 base, with 19 bases lying between them. Per the germline V gene, CDR1 is GTSNPN and CDR2 is SVGIG (reference sequence). CDR3 residues: CACTFSMAGSYEQYF. The CDR3 DNA follows: TGTGCCTGCACCTTTTCTATGGCGGGATCCTACGAGCAGTACTTC. Using reference TRBV30 and TRBJ2-7 for the parts outside the CDR3, the full variable domain is SQTIHQWPATLVQPVGSPLSLECTVEGTSNPNLYWYRQAAGRGLQLLFYSVGIGQISSEVPQNLSASRPQDRQFILSSKKLLLSDSGFYLCACTFSMAGSYEQYFGPGTRLTVT.

For the CDR3, the DNA is TGTGCCAGCAGAAGATACGGGACAGATTCCTACGAGCAGTACTTC. Translated: CASRRYGTDSYEQYF. The chain couples TRBV6-5 to TRBJ2-7; 7 bases line up with TRBD1. This CDR3 region has 15 residues. The germline V gene has CDR1 MNHEY and CDR2 SVGAGI. Trimming cost V 6 bases and J 1 base; bases outside gene matches: 9.

In this sample, this clone turned up once. The chain links TRBV15 to TRBJ2-1, with 9 bases matching TRBD2. This CDR3 region has 14 residues. V was pared by 6 bases and J by 7 bases, with 7 bases of the junction left unmatched. Germline CDR1 and CDR2: LNHNV and YYDKDF (reference sequence). The CDR3 region has the DNA TGTGCCACCAGTGTTAGCGGGAGTGGGAATGAGCAGTTCTTC. Translated: CATSVSGSGNEQFF. Filled out from reference TRBV15 and TRBJ2-1, the complete variable domain reads DAMVIQNPRYQVTQFGKPVTLSCSQTLNHNVMYWYQQKSSQAPKLLFHYYDKDFNNEADTPDNFQSRRPNTSFCFLDIRSPGLGDTAMYLCATSVSGSGNEQFFGPGTRLTVL.

This chain uses TRBV10-1 with TRBJ2-7, with D unresolved. The germline V and J ends were trimmed by 0 bases and 6 bases, with 12 bases remaining between them. Per germline, CDR1 WNHNN and CDR2 SYGVQD (reference sequence). The CDR3 has 14 amino acids. The CDR3 here is CASSESREPREQYF. Written as DNA, the CDR3 is TGCGCCAGCAGTGAGTCGCGTGAGCCTCGCGAGCAGTACTTC.

This sequence joins TRBV9 and TRBJ2-1; perhaps TRBD1 as D (5 bases). V dropped 2 bases and J dropped 2 bases, with 14 bases sitting between them. Per the germline V gene, CDR1 is SGDLS and CDR2 is YYNGEE. The CDR3 contains 16 residues. The DNA of the CDR3 is TGTGCCAGCAGCGTCCAGGGAACGTTGGCCTACAATGAGCAGTTCTTC. Translating it yields CASSVQGTLAYNEQFF.

V usage is TRBV28 and J usage is TRBJ2-2, with 16 bases identical to TRBD2. This CDR3 comprises 18 residues. The junction had 7 bases not matched to a gene; V was cut back by 4 bases and J by 5 bases. Germline V lookup: CDR1 MDHEN, CDR2 SYDVKM. The CDR3 loop reads CASSSGTSGRAGTGELFF. The CDR3 coding sequence is TGTGCCAGCAGTTCCGGGACTAGCGGGAGGGCCGGGACCGGGGAGCTGTTTTTT.

The J gene is TRBJ2-7, the V gene TRBV11-2; 8 nucleotides align to TRBD2. CDR1 and CDR2 from the germline V gene are SGHAT and FQNNGV. The CDR3 loop spans 15 amino acids. V lost 2 bases, J lost 5 bases, and 8 bases stayed unmatched. The CDR3 DNA reads as TGTGCCAGCAGCTTAAGCCAGCGGGAGTTCGACGAGCAGTACTTC. This translates into CASSLSQREFDEQYF.

This chain links TRBV18 with TRBJ1-4; TRBD1 is a possible D gene (6 bases). CDR1 and CDR2 (germline): KGHSH, LQKENI. CDR3 length equals 15 residues. Trimming left V 4 bases short and J 2 bases short, with 11 bases between. The CDR3 DNA reads TGTGCCAGCTCACTCCGGGGGGCGACTAATGAAAAACTGTTTTTT. Translating it yields CASSLRGATNEKLFF. The full variable domain, rest sourced from reference TRBV18 and TRBJ1-4, is NAGVMQNPRHLVRRRGQEARLRCSPMKGHSHVYWYRQLPEEGLKFMVYLQKENIIDESGMPKERFSAEFPKEGPSILRIQQVVRGDSAAYFCASSLRGATNEKLFFGSGTQLSVL.

The chain combines TRBV19 with TRBJ1-2; no clear D gene. Between the trimmed V and J ends, which lost 7 bases and 0 bases, there was a span of 9 bases. CDR3 size: 13 residues. CDR1 LNHDA and CDR2 SQIVND come from the germline V gene (reference sequence). Written as DNA, the CDR3 is TGTGCCAGTAACAGCTCGCCTAACTATGGCTACACCTTC. It encodes CASNSSPNYGYTF.

This chain links TRBV29-1 with TRBJ1-5, with D possibly matching TRBD1 (5 bases). The V and J ends lost 7 bases and 4 bases respectively, with 17 bases between them. The germline V gene has CDR1 SQVTM and CDR2 ANQGSEA. The CDR3 is 14 residues long. This CDR3 is CSAWGGAANQPQHF. The CDR3 DNA follows: TGCAGCGCCTGGGGAGGGGCGGCTAATCAGCCCCAGCATTTT.

This chain uses TRBV7-6 with TRBJ2-5; possibly TRBD2 for D (6 bases). Germline lookup yields CDR1 SGHVS and CDR2 FNYEAQ. Trimming left V 5 bases short and J 1 base short, with 14 bases between. This CDR3 region has 15 residues. The CDR3 protein is CASSETVLAQETQYF. The CDR3, as DNA: TGTGCCAGCAGCGAAACGGTACTAGCCCAAGAGACCCAGTACTTC. Full variable domain (missing parts from reference TRBV7-6 and TRBJ2-5): GAGVSQSPRYKVTKRGQDVALRCDPISGHVSLYWYRQALGQGPEFLTYFNYEAQQDKSGLPNDRFSAERPEGSISTLTIQRTEQRDSAMYRCASSETVLAQETQYFGPGTRLLVL.

This sequence joins TRBV2 and TRBJ2-5; a weak D match, TRBD1 (5 bases). The CDR3 runs 12 residues. From germline, CDR1 is SNHLY and CDR2 FYNNEI. Trimming pared 4 bases from V and 2 bases from J, leaving 5 bases between. This CDR3 is CASSGQQETQYF. The CDR3 region has the DNA TGTGCCAGCAGTGGACAGCAAGAGACCCAGTACTTC.

The V gene is TRBV7-9, the J gene TRBJ2-2; maybe TRBD2 (5 bases). V gave up 2 bases and J gave up 4 bases, with 11 bases separating them. CDR1 is SEHNR and CDR2 is FQNEAQ in the germline V gene (reference sequence). The CDR3 has 15 residues. In DNA form, the CDR3 reads TGTGCCAGCAGCTTAAATGGAGGAGGCACCGGGGAGCTGTTTTTT. Residues: CASSLNGGGTGELFF. Variable domain in full (rest from reference TRBV7-9 and TRBJ2-2): DTGVSQNPRHKITKRGQNVTFRCDPISEHNRLYWYRQTLGQGPEFLTYFQNEAQLEKSRLLSDRFSAERPKGSFSTLEIQRTEQGDSAMYLCASSLNGGGTGELFFGEGSRLTVL.

Only one count was recorded for this clone. The chain recombines TRBV7-2 with TRBJ2-2; 10 nucleotides agree with TRBD2. V shed 2 bases and J 4 bases; nucleotides not matched to a gene: 4. The germline CDR1 and CDR2 sequences are SGHTA and FQGNSA. The CDR3 covers 16 residues. CDR3 sequence reads: CASSLWLAGVTGELFF. CDR3 sequence (DNA): TGTGCCAGCAGCTTATGGCTAGCGGGAGTCACCGGGGAGCTGTTTTTT.

The chain has TRBV6-5 and TRBJ2-7, with a possible D match to TRBD2 (6 bases). The germline V gene encodes CDR1 MNHEY and CDR2 SVGAGI. The CDR3 contains 13 residues. V shed 6 bases and J shed 7 bases, with 16 bases lying between them. CDR3 bases: TGTGCCAGCAGGGGGACTGGGTTGAGGGAGCAGTACTTC. This encodes CASRGTGLREQYF.

V and J are TRBV28 and TRBJ1-6, with a possible D match to TRBD1 (6 bases). Germline V gives CDR1 MDHEN, CDR2 SYDVKM. V lost 5 bases and J 0 bases, leaving 8 bases between the germline ends. The CDR3 is made up of 15 amino acids. CDR3 region: CASSRDNSYNSPLHF. CDR3 bases: TGTGCCAGCAGTCGGGACAACTCCTATAATTCACCCCTCCACTTT.

The gene calls are TRBV10-2 and TRBJ2-1; 11 bases match TRBD1. The CDR3 extends over 15 amino acids. The germline gives CDR1 WSHSY, CDR2 SAAADI. J gave up 7 bases and V 1 base, and 3 bases lay outside the gene matches. CDR3 nucleotides: TGCGCCAGCAGTGAGTGGGGACAGGGGGGAAATGAGCAGTTCTTC. Translation gives CASSEWGQGGNEQFF.

V usage is TRBV7-8 and J usage is TRBJ1-4, with D possibly TRBD1 on 6 matching bases. V lost 5 bases to trimming and J lost 7 bases, with 17 bases between them. The CDR3 is 15 residues long. The germline V gene has CDR1 SGHVS and CDR2 FQNEAQ. CDR3 amino acids: CASSESRGGGEKLFF. The DNA of the CDR3 is TGTGCCAGCAGCGAATCTCGGGGGGGCGGTGAAAAACTGTTTTTT.

V gene TRBV7-3 combines with J gene TRBJ2-7; no definite D call. Germline loops: CDR1 SGHTA, CDR2 FQGTGA. Trimming left V 2 bases short and J 0 bases short, with 11 bases between. The CDR3 has 15 amino acids. CDR3 in amino acids: CASSLGQASSYEQYF. The CDR3 DNA is TGTGCCAGCAGCTTAGGCCAGGCCAGCTCCTACGAGCAGTACTTC. Full variable domain (remainder filled in from reference TRBV7-3 and TRBJ2-7): GAGVSQTPSNKVTEKGKYVELRCDPISGHTALYWYRQSLGQGPEFLIYFQGTGAADDSGLPNDRFFAVRPEGSVSTLKIQRTERGDSAVYLCASSLGQASSYEQYFGPGTRLTVT.

The genes are TRBV4-3 and TRBJ2-3, with D perhaps matching TRBD1 (5 bases). The germline CDR1 and CDR2 sequences are LGHNA and YSLEER. Trimming removed 4 bases from V and 0 bases from J, with 11 bases in between. This CDR3 is 15 amino acids long. The CDR3: CASSPGLASTDTQYF. The CDR3 nucleotides are TGCGCCAGCAGCCCAGGGCTGGCCAGCACAGATACGCAGTATTTT.

V gene TRBV24-1 combines with J gene TRBJ2-1; the D gene is possibly TRBD1 (5 bases). The CDR3 is 15 amino acids. V was trimmed by 9 bases and J by 9 bases, leaving 23 bases between them. Germline loops: CDR1 KGHDR, CDR2 SFDVKD. CDR3 coding DNA: TGTGCCACCCAAAACCCAGTAGGACCAAGGGGTGAGCAGTTCTTC. Its translation: CATQNPVGPRGEQFF.

The chain links TRBV4-3 to TRBJ2-7; TRBD1 might be the D (6 bases). Germline V gives CDR1 LGHNA, CDR2 YSLEER. The CDR3 totals 15 residues. The ends were cut back, 0 bases at V and 4 bases at J, with 13 bases in the middle. The CDR3 DNA follows: TGCGCCAGCAGCCAAGAGGCTAGAGGGGGTTACGAGCAGTACTTC. Amino acid sequence: CASSQEARGGYEQYF.

The rearrangement links TRBV4-3 to TRBJ2-1, with 12 positions matching TRBD2. The CDR3 is 14 residues long. Germline V gene sequence: CDR1 LGHNA, CDR2 YSLEER. V dropped 4 bases and J dropped 10; count of bases not matched to a gene: 5. The CDR3 DNA sequence: TGCGCCAGCAGCCTACGGACTAGCGGGGCCGAGCAGTTCTTC. This gives the protein CASSLRTSGAEQFF.

This clone was seen a single time. V gene TRBV6-2 or TRBV6-3 combines with J gene TRBJ2-5; no firm D call. Germline CDR1 is MNHEY and CDR2 is SVGEGT. V lost 2 bases to trimming and J lost 2 bases, with 15 bases between them. The CDR3 extends over 16 amino acids. CDR3 nucleotide sequence: TGTGCCAGCAGTTACGGCCAGCGTACCTCTCAAGAGACCCAGTACTTC. Translating it yields CASSYGQRTSQETQYF.

The chain is built from TRBV30 and TRBJ1-2; 7 nucleotides agree with TRBD1. The germline gives CDR1 GTSNPN, CDR2 SVGIG (reference sequence). Trimming took 2 bases from V and 2 from J; bases not matched to a gene: 14. The CDR3 contains 17 residues. DNA for the CDR3: TGTGCCTGGAGTAGGGACAGCCGTAATACAAAGAACTATGGCTACACCTTC. Translation: CAWSRDSRNTKNYGYTF.

The V call is TRBV21-1, the J call TRBJ1-2; the table's D call, TRBD1, has no DNA check behind it. TRBV21-1 is flagged as a pseudogene. The CDR3 contains 13 residues. The CDR3 DNA sequence: TGTGCCAGCAGCATCAGGGTATCAAAAGACTACACCTTC. Translation: CASSIRVSKDYTF.

This chain uses TRBV6-2 or TRBV6-3 with TRBJ2-5; 11 positions agree with TRBD2. The J segment lost 3 bases and the V segment lost 0 bases, leaving 9 bases of the junction unmatched. CDR1 is MNHEY, CDR2 SVGEGT, per germline. The CDR3 contains 18 residues. The CDR3 DNA reads as TGTGCCAGCAGTTACTCTAGCGGGAGGGCATCGACAAAAGAGACCCAGTACTTC. Its translation: CASSYSSGRASTKETQYF.

The chain carries TRBV3-1 (or the pseudogene TRBV3-2) and TRBJ2-2, with 10 bases matching TRBD2. CDR1 and CDR2 (germline): LGHDT, YNNKEL (reference sequence). The V gene end was trimmed by 0 bases and the J gene end by 5 bases; junction bases not matched to a gene: 9. The CDR3 runs 18 residues. The DNA of the CDR3 is TGTGCCAGCAGCCAAGATCCCTCCCTAGCGGGAGTGACCGGGGAGCTGTTTTTT. Its protein product is CASSQDPSLAGVTGELFF.

V gene TRBV9 combines with J gene TRBJ2-1, with 10 bases that match TRBD1. The germline V gene encodes CDR1 SGDLS and CDR2 YYNGEE. The CDR3 is 14 amino acids. J lost 8 bases, V lost 6 bases, and 8 bases had no gene match. The chain's CDR3 is CASTGTGEADEQFF. CDR3 nucleotides: TGTGCCAGCACCGGGACAGGGGAGGCTGATGAGCAGTTCTTC.

The chain has TRBV28 and TRBJ2-3, with 9 bases matching TRBD1. The germline V gene encodes CDR1 MDHEN and CDR2 SYDVKM. The CDR3 runs to 16 residues. Trimming took 2 bases from V and 0 from J; bases not matched to a gene: 3. In DNA, the CDR3 is TGTGCCAGCAGTTTAGCCGGACAGGGGAGCACAGATACGCAGTATTTT. Residues: CASSLAGQGSTDTQYF.